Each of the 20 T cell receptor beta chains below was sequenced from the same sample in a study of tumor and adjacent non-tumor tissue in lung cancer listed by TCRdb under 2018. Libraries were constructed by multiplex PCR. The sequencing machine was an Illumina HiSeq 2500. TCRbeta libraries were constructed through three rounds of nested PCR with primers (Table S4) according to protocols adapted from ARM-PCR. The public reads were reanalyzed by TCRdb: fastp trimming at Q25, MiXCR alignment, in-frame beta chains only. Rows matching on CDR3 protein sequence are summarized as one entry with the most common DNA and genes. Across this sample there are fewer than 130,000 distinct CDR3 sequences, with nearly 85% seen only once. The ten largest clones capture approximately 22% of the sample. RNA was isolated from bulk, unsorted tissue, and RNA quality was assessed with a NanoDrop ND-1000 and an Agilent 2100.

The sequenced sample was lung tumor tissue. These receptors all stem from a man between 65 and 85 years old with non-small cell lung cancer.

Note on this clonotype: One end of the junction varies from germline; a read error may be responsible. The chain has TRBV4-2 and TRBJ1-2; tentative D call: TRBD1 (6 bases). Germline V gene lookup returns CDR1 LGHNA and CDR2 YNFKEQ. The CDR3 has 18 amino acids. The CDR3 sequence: CASSPWLDSFIRGHGYIF. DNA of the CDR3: TGTGCCAGCAGCCCATGGCTGGACAGCTTTATTCGGGGGCATGGCTACATCTTC.

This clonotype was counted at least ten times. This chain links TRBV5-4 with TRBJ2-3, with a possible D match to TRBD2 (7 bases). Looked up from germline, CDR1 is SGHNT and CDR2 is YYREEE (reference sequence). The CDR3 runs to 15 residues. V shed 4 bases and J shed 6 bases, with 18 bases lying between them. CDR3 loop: CASSGGGGGRDTQYF. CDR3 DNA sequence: TGTGCCAGCAGCGGTGGGGGCGGGGGCCGGGATACGCAGTATTTT.

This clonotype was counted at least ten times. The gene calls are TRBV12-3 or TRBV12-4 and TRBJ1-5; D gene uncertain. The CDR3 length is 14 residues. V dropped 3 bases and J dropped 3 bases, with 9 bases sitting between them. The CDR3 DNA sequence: TGTGCCAGCAGTTTGGCAACAGCCAATCAGCCCCAGCATTTT. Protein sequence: CASSLATANQPQHF.

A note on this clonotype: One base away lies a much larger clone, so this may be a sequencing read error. CDR3 loop: CASRIVLGETKYF. The CDR3 region has the DNA TGCGCCAGCAGGATAGTCTTGGGGGAGACCAAGTACTTC. The chain is built from TRBV5-1 and TRBJ2-5; D is perhaps TRBD1 or TRBD2 (5 bases each). The germline CDR1 and CDR2 sequences are SGHRS and YFSETQ. The CDR3 loop spans 13 amino acids.

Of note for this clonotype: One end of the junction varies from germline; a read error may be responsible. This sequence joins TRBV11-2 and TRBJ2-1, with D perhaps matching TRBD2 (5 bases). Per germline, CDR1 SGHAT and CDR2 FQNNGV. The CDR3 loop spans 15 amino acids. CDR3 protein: CASSLSTSLYNDQFF. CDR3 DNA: TGTGCCAGCAGCTTAAGCACTAGTCTTTACAATGATCAGTTCTTC.

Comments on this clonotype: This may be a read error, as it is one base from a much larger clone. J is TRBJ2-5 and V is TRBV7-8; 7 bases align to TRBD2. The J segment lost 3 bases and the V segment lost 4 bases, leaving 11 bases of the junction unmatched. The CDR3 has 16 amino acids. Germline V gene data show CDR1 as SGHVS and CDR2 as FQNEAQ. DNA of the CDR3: TGTGCCAGCAGCTCATTCGGATTGGCGGGAGAAGAGACCCAGTACTTC. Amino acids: CASSSFGLAGEETQYF.

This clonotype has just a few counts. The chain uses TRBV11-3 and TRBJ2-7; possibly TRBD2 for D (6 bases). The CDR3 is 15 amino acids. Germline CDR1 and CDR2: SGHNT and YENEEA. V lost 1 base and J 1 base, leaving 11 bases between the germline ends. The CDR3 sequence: CASSLAGLFSYEQYF. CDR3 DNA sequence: TGTGCCAGCAGCTTAGCGGGACTTTTTTCCTACGAGCAGTACTTC.

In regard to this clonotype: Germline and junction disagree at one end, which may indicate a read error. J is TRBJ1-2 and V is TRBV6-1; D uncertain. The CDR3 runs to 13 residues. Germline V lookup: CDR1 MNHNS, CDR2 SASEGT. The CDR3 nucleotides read TGTGCCAGCATCTCGATTTCTAACCATGGCTACACCTTC. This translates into CASISISNHGYTF.

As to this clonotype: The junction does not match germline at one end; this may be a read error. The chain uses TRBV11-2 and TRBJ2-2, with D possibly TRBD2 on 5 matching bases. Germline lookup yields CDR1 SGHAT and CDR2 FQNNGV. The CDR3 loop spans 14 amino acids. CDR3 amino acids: CDSSLDSQSGKLFF. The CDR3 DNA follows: TGTGACAGCAGCCTAGATAGTCAGTCCGGGAAGCTGTTTTTT. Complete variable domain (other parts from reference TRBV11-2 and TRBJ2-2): EAGVAQSPRYKIIEKRQSVAFWCNPISGHATLYWYQQILGQGPKLLIQFQNNGVVDDSQLPKDRFSAERLKGVDSTLKIQPAKLEDSAVYLCDSSLDSQSGKLFFGEGSRLTVL.

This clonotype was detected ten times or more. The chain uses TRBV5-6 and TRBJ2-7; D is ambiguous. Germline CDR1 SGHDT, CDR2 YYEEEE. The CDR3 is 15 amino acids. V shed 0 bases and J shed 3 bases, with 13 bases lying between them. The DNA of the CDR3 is TGTGCCAGCAGCTTGGGAGGACGCCCGGACTACGAGCAGTACTTC. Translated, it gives CASSLGGRPDYEQYF.

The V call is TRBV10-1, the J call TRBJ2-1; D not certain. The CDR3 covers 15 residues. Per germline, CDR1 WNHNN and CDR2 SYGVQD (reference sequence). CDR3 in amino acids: CPRSRIGPYYNEQFF. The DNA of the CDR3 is TGCCCACGCAGTCGGATAGGGCCCTATTACAATGAGCAGTTCTTC.

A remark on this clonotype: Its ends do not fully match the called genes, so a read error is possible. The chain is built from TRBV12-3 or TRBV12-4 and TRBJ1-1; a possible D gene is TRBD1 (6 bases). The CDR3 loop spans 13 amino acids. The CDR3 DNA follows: TGTGCTAGCAGTTTTTGGGACATACAGAAAGCTTTCTTT. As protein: CASSFWDIQKAFF.

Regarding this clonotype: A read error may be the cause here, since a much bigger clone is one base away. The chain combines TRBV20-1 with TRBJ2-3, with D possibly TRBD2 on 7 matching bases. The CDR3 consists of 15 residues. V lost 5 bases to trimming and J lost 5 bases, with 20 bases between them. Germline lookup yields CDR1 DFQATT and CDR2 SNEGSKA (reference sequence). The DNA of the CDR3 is TGCAGTGCTCCTATAGTGGGGGGGCCTCGAGATACGCAGTATTTT. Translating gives CSAPIVGGPRDTQYF.

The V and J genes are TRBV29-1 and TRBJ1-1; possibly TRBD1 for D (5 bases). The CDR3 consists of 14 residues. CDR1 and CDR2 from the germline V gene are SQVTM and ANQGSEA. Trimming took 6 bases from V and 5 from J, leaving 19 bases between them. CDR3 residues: CSVLGQGTKTEAFF. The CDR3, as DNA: TGCAGCGTCTTAGGGCAGGGAACTAAGACTGAAGCTTTCTTT.

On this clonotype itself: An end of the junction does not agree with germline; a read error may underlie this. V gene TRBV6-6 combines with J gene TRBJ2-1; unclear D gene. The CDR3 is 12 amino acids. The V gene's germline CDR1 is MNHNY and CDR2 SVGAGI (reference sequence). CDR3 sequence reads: CASSFSTNEQFF. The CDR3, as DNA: TGTGCCAGCAGTTTCTCGACCAATGAACAGTTCTTC.

CDR3 nucleotides: TGTGCCAGCAGCTATCGGACAGGGACATATTATCGCTACACCTTC. Its translation: CASSYRTGTYYRYTF. The chain recombines TRBV11-1 with TRBJ1-2; 8 bases are a match to TRBD1. Germline V gene sequence: CDR1 SGHAT, CDR2 FQDESV (reference sequence). The CDR3 sequence is 15 residues long. The J segment lost 9 bases and the V segment lost 4 bases, leaving 13 bases of the junction unmatched.

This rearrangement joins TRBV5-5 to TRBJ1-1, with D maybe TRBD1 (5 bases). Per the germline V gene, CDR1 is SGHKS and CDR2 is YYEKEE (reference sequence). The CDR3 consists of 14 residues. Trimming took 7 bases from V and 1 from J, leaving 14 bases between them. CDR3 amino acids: CASDQDITNTEAFF. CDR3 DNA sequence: TGTGCCAGCGACCAGGACATCACGAACACTGAAGCTTTCTTT.

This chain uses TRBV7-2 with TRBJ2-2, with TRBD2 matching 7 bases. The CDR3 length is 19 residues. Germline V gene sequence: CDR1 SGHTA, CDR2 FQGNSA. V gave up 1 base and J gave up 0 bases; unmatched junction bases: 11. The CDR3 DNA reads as TGTGCCAGCAGCTTAGTTATTCCAGGACTAGGGGCGAACACCGGGGAGCTGTTTTTT. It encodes CASSLVIPGLGANTGELFF.

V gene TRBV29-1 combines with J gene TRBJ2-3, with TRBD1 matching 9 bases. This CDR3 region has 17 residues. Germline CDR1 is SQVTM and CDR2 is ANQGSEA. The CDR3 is CRLLPYVTGGDTDTQYF. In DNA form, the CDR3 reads TGCAGATTACTTCCCTATGTGACAGGGGGGGACACAGATACGCAGTATTTT.

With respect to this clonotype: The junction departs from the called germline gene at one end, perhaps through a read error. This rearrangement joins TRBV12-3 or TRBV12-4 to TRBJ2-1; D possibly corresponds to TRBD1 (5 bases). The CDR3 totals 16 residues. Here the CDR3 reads CASSTATGISYNERFF. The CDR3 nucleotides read TGTGCCAGCAGTACCGCAACAGGTATCTCCTACAACGAGCGGTTCTTC.